This entry features one TCR beta chain sequence. The antigen it recognizes is unknown. No per-base quality is available; no much larger clone lies one base away. Other DNA sequences in the sample encode the same CDR3. Healthy HIV-negative adults with no recently reported acute infections or vaccinations were included as donors. Only Caucasian adults living in Nashville, Tennessee, USA were represented among the donors. CD4+ T cells were enriched through magnetic negative selection, after which naive cells were positively selected on CD45RA and the remaining negative fraction served as the memory subset. Blood was obtained by leukapheresis, after which PBMCs were separated by Ficoll-Histopaque density gradient centrifugation and cryopreserved in liquid nitrogen vapor phase. Analytical flow cytometry was used to check the purity and quantity of each magnetically sorted T cell population. Each sorted fraction had its genomic DNA isolated and then quantified by UV absorbance on a Nanodrop 2000c.

This sample was included in a study of shared clonotypes between healthy human individuals (dated by TCRdb to about 2020). Regarding the research as a whole: The cohort included a few men and two women between 18 and 49 years of age. Leukapheresis yielded between about 0.9 and 10 billion PBMCs per donor. Libraries were prepared and TCR repertoires were sequenced by different laboratories using diverse techniques, in order to increase sequencing depth and limit assay-specific biases. For each donor, CD4 naive and CD4 memory were each given three plates, CD8 naive was given two plates, and CD8 memory was given one plate. To estimate repertoire size and how much clonotypes are shared between individuals, the study performed deep sequencing of blood TCR repertoires from roughly five healthy adults. Overall study outcomes, separate from this receptor: Compared with non-shared clonotypes, the clonotypes found in all four sorted-subset donors had higher generation probabilities. Naive subsets generally had larger estimated clonotype richness than memory subsets did. Rarefaction of sorted-subset datasets indicated incomplete sequencing despite the large sequencing depth. Sharing across several donors was observed for about 5% of naive CD4, over 3% of naive CD8, about 2.5% of memory CD4, and less than 0.45% of memory CD8 clonotypes. Only blood was sampled, and tissue TCR repertoires likely differ from those in blood. Pairwise subsampling indicated that sequencing depth was expected to affect the degree of clonotype sharing among donors. Because the study included only a small number of donors, the genetic and exposure-history diversity represented was limited.

TCR CDR3 regions were amplified from genomic DNA by multiplex PCR using the deep immunoSEQ assay. Extracted genomic DNA from each cell subset was spread evenly across all wells of several immunoSEQ 96-well plates, with each plate serving as a replicate. For sorted subsets, 200 to 250 ng of genomic DNA, equivalent to around 30,000 T cell genomes, went into each replicate PCR. The purified libraries were quantified using a Qubit 3.0 fluorometer, sized with a Bioanalyzer 2100, and then quantified again using the KAPA Library Quantification kit. Every immunoSEQ 96-well plate was sequenced on a separate single-read 150-cycle Illumina NextSeq 550 flow cell. The authors' pipeline ran thus. The immunoSEQ output contained only junctional sequences without quality scores, so filtering could not match that applied to full-length reads. To assign V/J genes and CDR3, sequences were annotated against IMGT germline references using PyIR, a Python wrapper for IgBLAST v1.9. Reads were removed for weak V/J assignments (E-value above 1e-6), missing CDR3, stop codons, out-of-frame junctions, or ambiguous translated residues. V3J clonotypes were defined as sequences sharing the same inferred V gene, J gene, and CDR3 amino acid sequence. Percentage overlap between repertoires was calculated by dividing the number of shared unique clonotypes by the size of the smaller repertoire. Richness of each repertoire was evaluated using RTK rarefaction, the Chao1 estimator, and Recon v2.1 estimates of unobserved clonotypes. Generation probabilities were computed with OLGA for all TCRbeta clonotypes obtained by the gDNA method from a handful of donors. TCRdb limited this immuneACCESS table to in-frame rearrangements with V and J called. A share of clones is missing; checked studies link under half to unresolved V genes, and the rest is unexplained. V and J calls plus clone size are reproduced from that table; the DNA served to infer D and trimming. The sample has under 2,500,000 clones on record, 90% to 96% of them singletons. The top ten clonotypes cover roughly 0.13% of the sample.

The V and J ends are trimmed by 5 bases and 3 bases, leaving 10 bases between them. From the cysteine up to the phenylalanine, the CDR3 has a length of 13 residues. The DNA shown is the 39-base CDR3, in frame from base 1. The germline V gene gives CDR1 as MDHEN and CDR2 as SYDVKM. The clonotype originates from a man aged 18 to 30 in good health. The rearranged chain carries TRBV28 and TRBJ1-2; TRBD1 is possibly the D segment (6 matching bases). Sequenced sample: naive CD4+ T cells sorted from blood. Read against the paper, the sample's cell subset or site label means: CD45RA+ positively selected. The CDR3 reads CASSPTGDYGYTF. The bases read TGTGCCAGCAGTCCGACAGGTGACTATGGCTACACCTTC.